This T cell receptor beta chain is from a study of blood T cell repertoires in COVID-19. Turning to the study itself: Samples representing acute and convalescent COVID-19 were sourced from the United States, Italy and Spain.

In assigning cohorts, the study relied on participant-reported clinical history. Recovered participants had two consecutive negative NP/OP PCR tests, healthcare professional clearance, or symptom resolution. How the authors handled the data: How many nucleated cells were present was estimated from reference gene primer amplification. Measured with immunoSEQ multiplex PCR; TCRdb has only the in-frame clones, and not every one. The DNA gave D and trimming, while V, J and clone size come from that table. The sample includes 290,000 or so clones, more than 80% seen only once; the top ten take 0.9% to 1.2%. This CDR3 spans 12 amino acids. Trimming cost V 3 bases and J 0 bases, with 2 bases left between them. Per germline, CDR1 KGHSH and CDR2 LQKENI.

Sequenced sample: PBMCs or T cells enriched from blood (not recorded which). This sequence was found in a woman aged 25 to 39 who had recovered from COVID-19. This chain connects TRBV18 to TRBJ1-2; D is undetermined. The DNA of the CDR3 is TGTGCCAGCTCACCCTCTAACTATGGCTACACCTTC. Protein sequence: CASSPSNYGYTF.